These 20 T cell receptor beta chains were all obtained from the same sample, sequenced in a study of T cells in Graves' hyperthyroidism and ophthalmopathy (dated by TCRdb to between 2019 and 2020). The receptor library was made with multiplex PCR. The run used an Illumina HiSeq 2000. Amplification of TCR beta CDR3 regions was carried out from RNA transcripts. The TCR CDR3 was subjected to a first round of RT-PCR using the HTBI primer set and the Qiagen OneStep RT-PCR kit. TCRdb reprocessed the public reads (quality trimming at Q25 with fastp, clone calling with MiXCR) and kept in-frame beta chains. Identical CDR3 proteins give one entry, which carries the most common genes and DNA. The sample data list roughly 660,000 distinct CDR3 sequences, and about 18% of these were observed just once. The top ten constitute roughly a sixth of the sample. Sequencing input: blood. These receptors originate from a man aged 50 or older with Graves' hyperthyroidism.

This clonotype came up many times. This rearrangement joins TRBV28 to TRBJ2-2; TRBD1 is a possible D gene (6 bases). With 7 bases removed from V and 3 bases from J, the gap between germline ends came to 12 bases. The CDR3 sequence is 14 residues long. Germline V lookup: CDR1 MDHEN, CDR2 SYDVKM. CDR3 amino acids: CASTNRVDTGELFF. CDR3 nucleotides: TGTGCCAGCACGAACAGGGTCGACACCGGGGAGCTGTTTTTT.

This sequence joins TRBV7-2 and TRBJ2-4; 7 bases align to TRBD1. V shed 5 bases and J 1 base; nucleotides not matched to a gene: 5. The CDR3 has 15 residues. Germline values: CDR1 SGHTA, CDR2 FQGNSA. CDR3 sequence reads: CASSPQTGAKNIQYF. The CDR3 nucleotides read TGTGCCAGCAGCCCTCAGACAGGGGCCAAAAACATTCAGTACTTC.

This clonotype has a single count. A much larger clone sits a single nucleotide away, making a read error possible. The chain has TRBV7-3 and TRBJ1-3; unclear D gene. The germline CDR1 and CDR2 sequences are SGHTA and FQGTGA. Deletions cut 8 bases from V and 0 bases from J, with 11 bases between. The CDR3 is 14 amino acids. The CDR3 region is CASASATSGNTIYF. Here the CDR3 DNA reads TGTGCCAGCGCCTCGGCGACCTCTGGAAACACCATATATTTT.

This clonotype was seen a handful of times. The gene calls are TRBV20-1 and TRBJ2-7; maybe TRBD1 (5 bases). The CDR3 extends over 16 amino acids. Per germline, CDR1 DFQATT and CDR2 SNEGSKA (reference sequence). V gave up 6 bases and J gave up 0 bases, with 21 bases separating them. The CDR3 reads CSATSPTGYFSYEQYF. The CDR3 DNA sequence: TGCAGTGCGACGTCCCCCACAGGATACTTCTCCTACGAGCAGTACTTC.

This clonotype was counted ten times or more. The rearrangement links TRBV9 to TRBJ1-3, with D unclear. V was clipped by 3 bases and J by 3 bases, with 10 bases between them. The CDR3 loop spans 14 amino acids. The germline gives CDR1 SGDLS, CDR2 YYNGEE. The CDR3 DNA reads as TGTGCCAGCAGCGATTCGACACTTGGAAACACCATATATTTT. Its translation: CASSDSTLGNTIYF. Complete variable domain (other parts from reference TRBV9 and TRBJ1-3): DSGVTQTPKHLITATGQRVTLRCSPRSGDLSVYWYQQSLDQGLQFLIQYYNGEERAKGNILERFSAQQFPDLHSELNLSSLELGDSALYFCASSDSTLGNTIYFGEGSWLTVV.

This clonotype was counted many times. The V call is TRBV7-3, the J call TRBJ2-6; 8 positions match TRBD1. This CDR3 is 18 amino acids long. The germline V gene encodes CDR1 SGHTA and CDR2 FQGTGA. Losses at the gene ends were 3 bases for V and 0 bases for J; bases not matched to a gene: 7. CDR3 in DNA: TGTGCCAGCAGCTTGCCCGGACAGGGCTTCTCTGGGGCCAACGTCCTGACTTTC. Its protein is CASSLPGQGFSGANVLTF. The full variable domain, completed using reference TRBV7-3 and TRBJ2-6, is GAGVSQTPSNKVTEKGKYVELRCDPISGHTALYWYRQSLGQGPEFLIYFQGTGAADDSGLPNDRFFAVRPEGSVSTLKIQRTERGDSAVYLCASSLPGQGFSGANVLTFGAGSRLTVL.

V gene TRBV28 combines with J gene TRBJ2-7; TRBD1 matches at 8 bases. Germline CDR1 reads MDHEN; CDR2 reads SYDVKM. CDR3 length: 14 residues. V dropped 2 bases and J dropped 5; count of bases not matched to a gene: 5. The CDR3: CASSLQSGGNEQYF. The DNA of the CDR3 is TGTGCCAGCAGTTTACAATCAGGGGGCAACGAGCAGTACTTC.

The chain uses TRBV6-1 and TRBJ1-1, with D possibly TRBD1 on 6 matching bases. From germline, CDR1 is MNHNS and CDR2 SASEGT. With 1 base removed from V and 10 bases from J, the gap between germline ends came to 13 bases. The CDR3 contains 13 residues. The CDR3 here is CASSEVNRVGAFF. The CDR3 nucleotides are TGTGCCAGCAGTGAAGTCAACAGGGTGGGAGCTTTCTTT.

This clonotype was detected only a few times. This chain joins TRBV4-1 and TRBJ2-5; 10 bases are a match to TRBD2. J was trimmed by 2 bases and V by 4 bases; bases with no gene match: 19. The CDR3 totals 20 residues. Germline V gives CDR1 MGHRA, CDR2 YSYEKL. CDR3 in amino acids: CASSLLPRGAGGPAQETQYF. The CDR3 DNA is TGCGCCAGCAGCCTCCTCCCCCGGGGAGCGGGAGGGCCCGCGCAAGAGACCCAGTACTTC.

This clonotype has just a few counts. The chain uses TRBV6-2 or TRBV6-3 and TRBJ2-7; TRBD2 matches at 13 bases. V was pared by 2 bases and J by 2 bases, with 9 bases of the junction left unmatched. CDR3 length: 18 amino acids. Germline V gene data show CDR1 as MNHEY and CDR2 as SVGEGT. The CDR3 loop is CASSYETSGRYPAYEQYF. As DNA, the CDR3 is TGTGCCAGCAGTTACGAGACTAGCGGGAGGTACCCAGCCTACGAGCAGTACTTC.

Ten or more counts support this clonotype. CDR3 DNA: TGTGCCAGCAGCCCGCGCGCCTTAGGGGCCGTCTACGAGCAGTACTTC. Translated, it gives CASSPRALGAVYEQYF. This chain connects TRBV11-2 to TRBJ2-7; possibly TRBD1 for D (5 bases). The germline V and J ends were trimmed by 5 bases and 3 bases, with 20 bases remaining between them. The CDR3 totals 16 residues. Germline V gene lookup returns CDR1 SGHAT and CDR2 FQNNGV. The full variable domain, rest sourced from reference TRBV11-2 and TRBJ2-7, is EAGVAQSPRYKIIEKRQSVAFWCNPISGHATLYWYQQILGQGPKLLIQFQNNGVVDDSQLPKDRFSAERLKGVDSTLKIQPAKLEDSAVYLCASSPRALGAVYEQYFGPGTRLTVT.

The chain has TRBV7-2 and TRBJ1-1, with 10 bases aligning to TRBD1. Losses at the gene ends were 3 bases for V and 5 bases for J; bases not matched to a gene: 9. Looked up from germline, CDR1 is SGHTA and CDR2 is FQGNSA. The CDR3 spans 16 residues. For the CDR3, the DNA is TGTGCCAGCAGCTTTTGGACAGGGGGTTTGGGAACTGAAGCTTTCTTT. The encoded protein is CASSFWTGGLGTEAFF.

This clonotype showed up many times. The genes are TRBV11-2 and TRBJ1-3, with unresolved D. Germline V gene data show CDR1 as SGHAT and CDR2 as FQNNGV. The CDR3 has 16 amino acids. V lost 2 bases and J lost 2, with 13 bases in between. CDR3 sequence (DNA): TGTGCCAGCAGCTTAATCGTCAGAACAGCTGGAAACACCATATATTTT. It encodes CASSLIVRTAGNTIYF.

To note about this clonotype: A read error may explain this, as a much larger clone is one base away. No conserved phenylalanine or tryptophan ends this CDR3, so it is likely a read error. J is TRBJ2-5 and V is TRBV6-1; 8 bases align to TRBD2. The V gene's germline CDR1 is MNHNS and CDR2 SASEGT. The CDR3 runs 15 residues. CDR3 region: CASSEGRAGEETQYC. Here the CDR3 DNA reads TGCGCCAGCAGTGAAGGGAGAGCGGGGGAAGAGACCCAGTACTGC.

The sample holds many counts of this clonotype. V gene TRBV27 combines with J gene TRBJ2-3; no firm D call. The CDR3 runs to 14 residues. Per germline, CDR1 MNHEY and CDR2 SMNVEV (reference sequence). V gave up 2 bases and J gave up 0 bases, with 6 bases separating them. CDR3 DNA: TGTGCCAGCAGTTTAGGAGTAAGCACAGATACGCAGTATTTT. As protein: CASSLGVSTDTQYF.

This clonotype was detected ten times or more. The chain couples TRBV19 to TRBJ2-1; TRBD2 matches at 9 bases. Trimming took 7 bases from V and 7 from J; bases not matched to a gene: 11. Germline V gives CDR1 LNHDA, CDR2 SQIVND (reference sequence). The CDR3 contains 15 residues. CDR3 sequence (DNA): TGTGCCAGTACCTTTAGATTAGCGGGAGCTAATGAGCAGTTCTTC. It encodes CASTFRLAGANEQFF.

This clonotype was recorded many times. The V and J genes are TRBV7-8 and TRBJ2-1; 14 bases are shared with TRBD2. Germline V gene lookup returns CDR1 SGHVS and CDR2 FQNEAQ. Trimming cost V 4 bases and J 1 base; bases outside gene matches: 3. This CDR3 has 17 amino acids. CDR3 DNA sequence: TGTGCCAGCAGCTCCGGGACTAGCGGGAGATCCTACAATGAGCAGTTCTTC. Its protein product is CASSSGTSGRSYNEQFF.

This clonotype was seen at least ten times. The chain carries TRBV12-3 or TRBV12-4 and TRBJ2-7; 7 bases are shared with TRBD2. Germline trimming cut 4 bases from V and 2 bases from J; bases unmatched to any gene: 5. This CDR3 region has 14 residues. Here the CDR3 DNA reads TGTGCCAGCAGTTCTAGCGGAGGGACCTACGAGCAGTACTTC. Its protein product is CASSSSGGTYEQYF.

This clonotype showed up many times. The chain joins TRBV27 to TRBJ2-3; the match to TRBD2 covers 12 bases. Germline trimming cut 7 bases from V and 4 bases from J; bases unmatched to any gene: 6. Germline values: CDR1 MNHEY, CDR2 SMNVEV (reference sequence). The CDR3 totals 15 residues. The CDR3 is CASMTSGSTADTQYF. The CDR3 DNA reads TGTGCCAGCATGACTAGCGGGAGTACCGCAGATACGCAGTATTTT.

For this clonotype: Since a much larger clone is just one base distant, this may be a read error. The chain employs TRBV30 and TRBJ2-3; D is unresolved. Germline lookup yields CDR1 GTSNPN and CDR2 SVGIG (reference sequence). The CDR3 contains 14 residues. V dropped 4 bases and J dropped 0 bases, with 11 bases sitting between them. CDR3 DNA: TGTGCCTGGAATGTAGGCGGTAGCACAGATACGCAGTATTTT. Translated, it gives CAWNVGGSTDTQYF.